This is a list of T cell receptor beta chains from one sample in a study of blood T cell repertoires in COVID-19. Sequencing used immunoSEQ multiplex PCR; TCRdb keeps in-frame clones, though not all of them. The sample consists of over 250,000 clones, 70% to 90% of them appearing once. Sample: PBMCs or T cells enriched from blood (not recorded which). All receptors derive from a woman between 55 and 75 years old in a cohort exposed to, infected with or recovered from COVID-19 (not recorded which). Each CDR3 is given with its conserved first and last residue. The D gene is left open where the match is weak. Clone size is stated in some rows and not others, as once, few, many or a class when expanded.

d_gene,abundance,j_gene,v_gene,CDR3aa,CDR3nt
TRBD2,NA,TRBJ2-3,TRBV7-6,CASSLGVVLPGLGITDTQYF,TGTGCCAGCAGCTTAGGTGTGGTTTTACCGGGACTAGGTATCACAGATACGCAGTATTTT
TRBD1,NA,TRBJ2-2,TRBV19,CASTNRGQGGELFF,TGTGCCAGTACAAACAGGGGGCAGGGCGGGGAGCTGTTTTTT
TRBD2,NA,TRBJ2-1,TRBV11-1,CASSLGGGRAYNEQFF,TGTGCCAGCAGCTTAGGGGGCGGGAGGGCCTACAATGAGCAGTTCTTC
NA,NA,TRBJ2-2,TRBV7-8,CASSFGAGELFF,TGTGCCAGCAGCTTCGGGGCCGGGGAGCTGTTTTTT
TRBD1,NA,TRBJ2-1,TRBV5-1,CASSTGQGGLGEQFF,TGCGCCAGCAGCACTGGACAGGGAGGACTGGGTGAGCAGTTCTTC
TRBD1,NA,TRBJ2-2,TRBV5-1,CASSPGTGGANTGELFF,TGCGCCAGCAGCCCCGGGACAGGGGGCGCGAACACCGGGGAGCTGTTTTTT
NA,NA,TRBJ1-1,TRBV6-6,CASRRSTGQGNTEAFF,TGTGCCAGCAGACGATCGACGGGACAAGGGAACACTGAAGCTTTCTTT
TRBD1,NA,TRBJ2-7,TRBV18,CASSPPGTGSYEQYF,TGTGCCAGCTCACCACCCGGGACAGGCTCCTACGAGCAGTACTTC
NA,NA,TRBJ1-4,TRBV2,CASSARQGGEKLFF,TGTGCCAGCAGTGCTCGGCAGGGCGGCGAAAAACTGTTTTTT
NA,NA,TRBJ2-2,TRBV3-1/TRBV3-2,CASSRSDGDTGELFF,TGTGCCAGCAGCCGCTCCGACGGAGACACCGGGGAGCTGTTTTTT
TRBD1,NA,TRBJ2-6,TRBV25-1,CASSEWDRAGANVLTF,TGTGCCAGCAGTGAATGGGACAGGGCTGGGGCCAACGTCCTGACTTTC
TRBD1,NA,TRBJ1-2,TRBV28,CATFWDSNYGYTF,TGTGCCACCTTTTGGGACAGTAACTATGGCTACACCTTC
TRBD1,NA,TRBJ2-1,TRBV14,CASSQGTGEGVYNEQFF,TGTGCCAGCAGCCAAGGGACAGGGGAAGGAGTCTACAATGAGCAGTTCTTC
TRBD2,NA,TRBJ2-4,TRBV7-9,CASSPSGKAKNIQYF,TGTGCCAGCAGCCCTAGCGGAAAAGCCAAAAACATTCAGTACTTC
TRBD1,NA,TRBJ1-1,TRBV29-1,CSSPAPGQAPNTEAFF,TGCAGCTCCCCCGCCCCGGGACAGGCCCCGAACACTGAAGCTTTCTTT
NA,NA,TRBJ1-4,TRBV28,CASSLSGVGEKLFF,TGTGCCAGCAGTTTATCAGGGGTTGGTGAAAAACTGTTTTTT
NA,once,TRBJ1-6,TRBV11-2,CASSLVSSYNSPLHF,TGTGCCAGCAGCTTAGTCAGCTCCTATAATTCACCCCTCCACTTT
NA,NA,TRBJ1-1,TRBV6-1,CASSEVLRRAGNTEAFF,TGTGCCAGCAGTGAAGTGTTAAGGCGGGCAGGCAACACTGAAGCTTTCTTT
NA,NA,TRBJ1-2,TRBV28,CASSSGGFYGYTF,TGTGCCAGCAGTTCGGGAGGGTTTTATGGCTACACCTTC
NA,NA,TRBJ2-7,TRBV6-5,CASRRQGSYEQYF,TGTGCCAGCAGACGCCAGGGTTCCTACGAGCAGTACTTC
NA,NA,TRBJ2-7,TRBV7-6,CASSSHLGGKPYEQYF,TGTGCCAGCAGCTCCCACCTAGGCGGGAAACCTTACGAGCAGTACTTC
NA,NA,TRBJ2-7,TRBV30,CAWSVGTQGEQYF,TGTGCCTGGAGTGTAGGCACGCAGGGCGAGCAGTACTTC
TRBD1,NA,TRBJ2-3,TRBV11-3,CASSHYGYKTGGASDTQYF,TGTGCCAGCAGTCATTATGGCTATAAAACAGGGGGCGCATCAGATACGCAGTATTTT
NA,NA,TRBJ2-3,TRBV6-4,CASALESTSTDTQYF,TGTGCCAGCGCCTTGGAGAGTACTAGCACAGATACGCAGTATTTT
NA,NA,TRBJ1-2,TRBV6-5,CASRGLGGYTF,TGTGCCAGCAGGGGGCTGGGTGGCTACACCTTC
NA,NA,TRBJ1-1,TRBV28,CASTKRAARGTEAFF,TGTGCCAGCACCAAACGGGCGGCCAGGGGCACTGAAGCTTTCTTT
TRBD1,NA,TRBJ1-6,TRBV5-1,CASSFTGGAAVLHF,TGCGCCAGCAGCTTTACAGGGGGCGCAGCAGTGCTCCACTTT
TRBD2,NA,TRBJ2-7,TRBV19,CASSRGTNHAYEQYF,TGTGCCAGTAGCCGGGGGACTAACCACGCCTACGAGCAGTACTTC
TRBD1,NA,TRBJ2-4,TRBV4-1,CASGPGQGVGWAKNIQYF,TGCGCCAGCGGACCGGGACAGGGGGTTGGGTGGGCCAAAAACATTCAGTACTTC
NA,NA,TRBJ1-1,TRBV28,CASSGQGKGNTEAFF,TGTGCCTCCTCCGGCCAGGGAAAGGGGAACACTGAAGCTTTCTTT
TRBD2,once,TRBJ2-7,TRBV6-5,CASSSGLAGGSYEQYF,TGTGCCAGCAGTTCTGGACTAGCGGGAGGTAGCTACGAGCAGTACTTC
NA,few,TRBJ2-1,TRBV2,CASSVGPPGGNEQFF,TGTGCCAGCAGTGTAGGGCCCCCCGGGGGCAATGAGCAGTTCTTC
NA,NA,TRBJ1-5,TRBV6-1,CASSDTGPGAQHF,TGTGCCAGCAGTGACACAGGGCCTGGGGCCCAGCATTTT
NA,NA,TRBJ2-3,TRBV7-2,CASSLMSSDTQYF,TGTGCCAGCAGCTTAATGTCCTCCGATACGCAGTATTTT
NA,NA,TRBJ1-3,TRBV28,CASSWTVSGNTIYF,TGTGCCAGCAGTTGGACAGTCTCTGGAAACACCATATATTTT
TRBD1,NA,TRBJ1-3,TRBV28,CASSRDSPSGNTIYF,TGTGCCAGCAGCCGGGACAGCCCCTCTGGAAACACCATATATTTT
TRBD2,NA,TRBJ2-1,TRBV7-3,CASSPKGGGLAGYNEQFF,TGTGCCAGCAGCCCCAAGGGTGGGGGACTAGCGGGATACAATGAGCAGTTCTTC